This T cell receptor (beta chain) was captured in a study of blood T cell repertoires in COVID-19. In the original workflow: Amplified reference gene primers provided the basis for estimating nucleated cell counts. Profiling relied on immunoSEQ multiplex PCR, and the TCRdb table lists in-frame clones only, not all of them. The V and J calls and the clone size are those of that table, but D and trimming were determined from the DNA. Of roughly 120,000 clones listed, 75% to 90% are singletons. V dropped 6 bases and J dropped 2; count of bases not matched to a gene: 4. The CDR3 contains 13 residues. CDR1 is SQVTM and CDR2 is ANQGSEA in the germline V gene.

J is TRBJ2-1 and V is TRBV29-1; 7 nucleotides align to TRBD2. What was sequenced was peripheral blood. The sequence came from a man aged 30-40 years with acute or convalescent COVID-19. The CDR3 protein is CSVGGSTYNEQFF. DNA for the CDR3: TGCAGCGTCGGGGGGAGCACCTACAATGAGCAGTTCTTC.